Sequencing of this TCR beta chain was carried out in a study of cytomegalovirus exposure and HLA in healthy donors. Study conclusions and caveats: It was reported in a later analysis that an Asian-associated ancestry cluster showed fewer N-insertions than the roughly 660-donor mean. Reported results showed that the classifier diagnosed cytomegalovirus status with high specificity and sensitivity. Presence/absence analyses treated sequencing depth as roughly uniform across donors.

This CDR3 is 15 amino acids long. Germline CDR1 reads SGDLS; CDR2 reads YYNGEE. With V trimmed by 2 bases and J by 2 bases, 1 base remained unmatched. Primers: 60 Vbeta forward and 13 Jbeta reverse. In the source study's methods: Later work found around 85 million unique TCR beta chains, with some 11 million shared. Sequencing was performed with immunoSEQ multiplex PCR; in TCRdb, only in-frame clones are kept and a portion is missing. For V, J and clone size, that table is used; D and trimming come from the DNA. The data hold approximately 100,000 clones, with approximately 79% observed a single time. This clone was recorded a few times. The target antigen is unknown.

The sequencing input was PBMCs. The chain employs TRBV9 and TRBJ2-6; TRBD1 matches at 7 bases. The sequence was obtained from a woman aged 40 to 55 in good health and CMV-seronegative. CDR3 DNA sequence: TGTGCCAGCAGCGTGCAGGGGGCTGGGGCCAACGTCCTGACTTTC. It translates to CASSVQGAGANVLTF.